This entry lists 26 T cell receptor beta chains sequenced from one sample in a study of monozygotic twins with inflammatory bowel disease. TCRdb reprocessed the 5' RACE reads; each CDR3 protein has one entry and no DNA is given. Its table lists 110,000 to 150,000 distinct CDR3 sequences. The sequencing input was blood. These receptors were collected from a human donor with ulcerative colitis or Crohn's disease, or a healthy co-twin of an affected twin (not recorded which).

The gene calls are TRBV12-3 or TRBV12-4 and TRBJ2-6; TCRdb picks TRBD1, but there is no DNA to check that call. This CDR3 region has 16 residues. The CDR3 here is CASTPGANSGANVLTF.

The V call is TRBV5-1, the J call TRBJ1-1. CDR1 and CDR2 from the germline V gene are SGHRS and YFSETQ. This CDR3 is 14 amino acids long. This CDR3 reads CASRAQRDNTEAFF.

V usage is TRBV28 and J usage is TRBJ2-5; the D call of TRBD1 rests on TCRdb alone, since no DNA is present to check it. The CDR3 consists of 13 residues. CDR1 is MDHEN and CDR2 is SYDVKM in the germline V gene. The CDR3 protein is CASSGDIQETQYF.

V gene TRBV7-3 combines with J gene TRBJ2-5; the TCRdb call, TRBD1, lacks DNA for checking. Germline values: CDR1 SGHTA, CDR2 FQGTGA. CDR3 size: 15 residues. This CDR3 is CASSLNGGLGETQYF.

This chain links TRBV7-2 with TRBJ1-2; as DNA is missing, the TRBD1 call by TCRdb cannot be tested. The germline CDR1 and CDR2 sequences are SGHTA and FQGNSA. There are 15 residues in the CDR3. The CDR3 spells CASSYRDRDSYGYTF.

This rearrangement joins TRBV19 to TRBJ1-1; TCRdb's D gene call, TRBD1, goes unchecked for lack of DNA. The CDR3 is 13 residues long. Germline values: CDR1 LNHDA, CDR2 SQIVND (reference sequence). Here the CDR3 reads CAARDRGRTEAFF.

The chain links TRBV20-1 to TRBJ2-5; TCRdb selects TRBD1, and the lack of DNA leaves this call unchecked. Germline CDR1 DFQATT, CDR2 SNEGSKA (reference sequence). This CDR3 is 15 amino acids long. The CDR3 region is CSAPDQLGGQETQYF.

The chain has TRBV4-1 and TRBJ2-2; TCRdb selects TRBD1, and the lack of DNA leaves this call unchecked. Per the germline V gene, CDR1 is MGHRA and CDR2 is YSYEKL. This CDR3 region has 15 residues. The CDR3 is CASSQDRGDPGELFF.

J is TRBJ2-2 and V is TRBV6-4. The CDR3 length is 13 residues. Germline values: CDR1 MRHNA, CDR2 SNTAGT. CDR3 region: CASSGQHTGELFF.

The rearrangement links TRBV20-1 to TRBJ2-3; TCRdb indicates TRBD2, and absent DNA this call remains unverified. Germline V gives CDR1 DFQATT, CDR2 SNEGSKA (reference sequence). The CDR3 loop spans 15 amino acids. This CDR3 reads CSASKASGITDTQYF.

The chain combines TRBV25-1 with TRBJ1-1; as DNA is missing, the TRBD1 call by TCRdb cannot be tested. The CDR3 runs to 14 residues. From germline, CDR1 is MGHDK and CDR2 SYGVNS. The CDR3: CASSESGGWVRAFF.

The rearrangement links TRBV20-1 to TRBJ1-6; TCRdb selects TRBD1, and the lack of DNA leaves this call unchecked. This CDR3 has 16 residues. Germline V CDR1 and CDR2: DFQATT, SNEGSKA (reference sequence). The CDR3 sequence: CSARAGQSSYNSPLHF.

The chain combines TRBV5-1 with TRBJ2-1. Per the germline V gene, CDR1 is SGHRS and CDR2 is YFSETQ. This CDR3 region has 15 residues. The CDR3 region is CASSFASSVDNEQFF.

This chain uses TRBV6-6 with TRBJ2-7; TCRdb returns TRBD2, unconfirmable since there is no DNA. CDR1 MNHNY and CDR2 SVGAGI come from the germline V gene (reference sequence). CDR3 length: 14 amino acids. This CDR3 is CASKLAGPTYEQYF.

This chain links TRBV5-1 with TRBJ2-1; TCRdb returns TRBD1, unconfirmable since there is no DNA. The CDR3 is 11 amino acids. Germline CDR1 SGHRS, CDR2 YFSETQ. This CDR3 reads CASSNDRGYIF.

The CDR3 here is CASSDPKREETDTQYF. J is TRBJ2-3 and V is TRBV25-1; TCRdb's D call, TRBD2, is unchecked because there is no DNA. This CDR3 spans 16 amino acids. CDR1 and CDR2 (germline): MGHDK, SYGVNS.

The rearrangement uses TRBV20-1 and TRBJ2-7; with no DNA, the TCRdb D assignment of TRBD2 cannot be verified. The CDR3 contains 14 residues. Germline assignment: CDR1 DFQATT and CDR2 SNEGSKA (reference sequence). Here the CDR3 reads CGYTPGLAGYEQYF.

The chain combines TRBV3-1 with TRBJ1-2; checking the TCRdb D call of TRBD1 is not possible without DNA. There are 11 residues in the CDR3. Germline lookup yields CDR1 LGHDT and CDR2 YNNKEL (reference sequence). CDR3 in amino acids: CASSGQGGYTF.

The V call is TRBV15, the J call TRBJ2-5; absent DNA, TCRdb's TRBD1 call cannot be checked. The CDR3 totals 15 residues. The germline gives CDR1 LNHNV, CDR2 YYDKDF (reference sequence). CDR3 region: CATSRSPGGQETQYF.

This sequence joins TRBV15 and TRBJ2-5; TCRdb outputs TRBD1, but without DNA this stays unchecked. Germline CDR1 and CDR2: LNHNV and YYDKDF (reference sequence). This CDR3 is 17 amino acids long. The CDR3 sequence is CATSRATGDLRLETQYF.

This sequence joins TRBV12-3 or TRBV12-4 and TRBJ2-4; no DNA is available, so the TRBD1 call from TCRdb remains unchecked. This CDR3 region has 18 residues. The CDR3 reads CASSGQGFILSAKNIQYF.

The chain couples TRBV20-1 to TRBJ2-7; TCRdb indicates TRBD2, and absent DNA this call remains unverified. CDR1 and CDR2 from the germline V gene are DFQATT and SNEGSKA (reference sequence). The CDR3 is 11 residues long. CDR3 loop: CSAGTSYEQYF.

CDR3 region: CASSSVGPLNYEQYF. The chain joins TRBV5-5 to TRBJ2-7. The CDR3 has 15 residues. Looked up from germline, CDR1 is SGHKS and CDR2 is YYEKEE (reference sequence).

V gene TRBV20-1 combines with J gene TRBJ2-7. There are 12 residues in the CDR3. CDR1 and CDR2 from the germline V gene are DFQATT and SNEGSKA (reference sequence). The CDR3 spells CSASAKAYEQYF.

This sequence joins TRBV5-6 and TRBJ1-1. The CDR3 sequence is 14 residues long. Germline-derived CDR1 and CDR2 are SGHDT and YYEEEE. CDR3 sequence reads: CASSLGGDNTEAFF.

The chain is built from TRBV5-6 and TRBJ2-5; the TRBD1 assignment by TCRdb is unverifiable without DNA. The CDR3 runs 14 residues. CDR1 and CDR2 from the germline V gene are SGHDT and YYEEEE. Here the CDR3 reads CASSLGSRDETQYF. The complete variable domain, with remaining parts taken from reference TRBV5-6 and TRBJ2-5, reads DAGVTQSPTHLIKTRGQQVTLRCSPKSGHDTVSWYQQALGQGPQFIFQYYEEEERQRGNFPDRFSGHQFPNYSSELNVNALLLGDSALYLCASSLGSRDETQYFGPGTRLLVL.